The 31 T cell receptor beta chains given below trace back to one sample, sequenced in a study of T-cell reconstitution after alpha-beta-depleted transplantation in children. The library targeted TCRbeta and was prepared with unique molecular identifiers. TCRdb re-called the PCR reads through MiXCR, storing one row per CDR3 protein. The sample has about 270,000 distinct CDR3 sequences; almost 10% are singletons. The sample in question was PBMCs from the stem cell graft donor, obtained from the stem cell graft. The origin of the receptors is a human donor who donated a stem cell graft to a child with SCID.

This clonotype has ten or more counts. The V gene is TRBV6-1, the J gene TRBJ2-3, with D hard to call. Germline CDR1 reads MNHNS; CDR2 reads SASEGT. There are 13 residues in the CDR3. V lost 7 bases and J lost 0, with 8 bases in between. CDR3 sequence: CASTPRSTDTQYF. CDR3 nucleotide sequence: TGTGCCAGCACCCCGCGGAGCACAGATACGCAGTATTTT.

There are many counts of this clonotype. The chain carries TRBV29-1 and TRBJ2-2, with D maybe TRBD2 (5 bases). Germline loops: CDR1 SQVTM, CDR2 ANQGSEA. V was trimmed by 4 bases and J by 2 bases, leaving 5 bases between them. The CDR3 runs to 12 residues. The CDR3 DNA is TGCAGCGTTGGGACTAACACCGGGGAGCTGTTTTTT. This codes for CSVGTNTGELFF.

Of note for this clonotype: A read error may explain this, as a much larger clone is one base away. The chain uses TRBV14 and TRBJ2-1, with TRBD2 matching over 7 bases. The germline CDR1 and CDR2 sequences are SGHDN and FVKESK. The CDR3 is 16 amino acids. CDR3 DNA sequence: TGTGCCAGCAGCCAGTTTGTGGGGGGGTCCTTCAATGAGCAGTTCTTC. Translation gives CASSQFVGGSFNEQFF.

V gene TRBV7-3 combines with J gene TRBJ2-7, with D possibly TRBD2 on 5 matching bases. Trimming shortened V by 4 bases and J by 6 bases, and 13 bases separated the two germline ends. The CDR3 contains 13 residues. Germline values: CDR1 SGHTA, CDR2 FQGTGA. DNA of the CDR3: TGTGCCAGCAGCTCCATTTCGGGATTCGAGCAGTACTTC. It is translated as CASSSISGFEQYF.

The V call is TRBV6-5, the J call TRBJ2-7; 7 positions match TRBD2. This CDR3 has 14 amino acids. V was pared by 3 bases and J by 4 bases, with 6 bases of the junction left unmatched. CDR1 is MNHEY and CDR2 is SVGAGI in the germline V gene. CDR3 DNA: TGTGCCAGCAGTTATATGGGAGGGAGATACGAGCAGTACTTC. Translated: CASSYMGGRYEQYF.

This clonotype was seen repeatedly, ten times or more. The chain carries TRBV2 and TRBJ1-4, with D possibly matching TRBD1 (5 bases). V dropped 4 bases and J dropped 6 bases, with 18 bases sitting between them. This CDR3 comprises 16 residues. Germline CDR1 SNHLY, CDR2 FYNNEI. The CDR3 loop is CASSGRPGARDEKLFF. CDR3 sequence (DNA): TGTGCCAGCAGTGGCCGGCCCGGGGCTCGGGATGAAAAACTGTTTTTT. The variable domain in full, with the rest retrieved from reference TRBV2 and TRBJ1-4, is EPEVTQTPSHQVTQMGQEVILRCVPISNHLYFYWYRQILGQKVEFLVSFYNNEISEKSEIFDDQFSVERPDGSNFTLKIRSTKLEDSAMYFCASSGRPGARDEKLFFGSGTQLSVL.

This clonotype was detected only a few times. The chain couples TRBV5-4 to TRBJ2-7; 7 bases align to TRBD1. This CDR3 region has 14 residues. The trim removed 4 bases at V and 3 bases at J, leaving 7 bases unmatched. The germline CDR1 and CDR2 sequences are SGHNT and YYREEE (reference sequence). Here the CDR3 reads CASSPPGQNYEQYF. The CDR3 nucleotides are TGTGCCAGCAGCCCGCCGGGACAGAACTACGAGCAGTACTTC. Complete variable domain (other parts from reference TRBV5-4 and TRBJ2-7): ETGVTQSPTHLIKTRGQQVTLRCSSQSGHNTVSWYQQALGQGPQFIFQYYREEENGRGNFPPRFSGLQFPNYSSELNVNALELDDSALYLCASSPPGQNYEQYFGPGTRLTVT.

This clonotype was seen a handful of times. This chain links TRBV20-1 with TRBJ2-1; 9 bases match TRBD1. This CDR3 region has 11 residues. Unmatched junction bases numbered 0, after V lost 5 bases and J lost 7 bases. Germline lookup yields CDR1 DFQATT and CDR2 SNEGSKA (reference sequence). The CDR3, as DNA: TGCAGTGCTGGGACAGGGAATGAGCAGTTCTTC. It translates to CSAGTGNEQFF.

The chain couples TRBV12-3 or TRBV12-4 to TRBJ2-5; TRBD2 agrees at 8 bases. The J segment lost 5 bases and the V segment lost 7 bases, leaving 18 bases of the junction unmatched. The CDR3 spans 17 residues. In nucleotides, the CDR3 is TGTGCCAGCAATCCTGTAGGTCTGATTGGCGGGGGGGAGACCCAGTACTTC. It yields the protein CASNPVGLIGGGETQYF.

The rearrangement uses TRBV10-3 and TRBJ2-7, with D unclear. CDR1 and CDR2 from the germline V gene are ENHRY and SYGVKD. The CDR3 extends over 13 amino acids. Trimming left V 4 bases short and J 5 bases short, with 12 bases between. CDR3 sequence: CAISGPAVDEQYF. In DNA, the CDR3 is TGTGCCATCAGTGGCCCGGCGGTGGACGAGCAGTACTTC.

Relative to its sample, this clonotype is medium-sized. The J gene is TRBJ2-1, the V gene TRBV18, with TRBD1 matching 10 bases. CDR3 size: 16 residues. Per germline, CDR1 KGHSH and CDR2 LQKENI. Trimming took 2 bases from V and 7 from J; bases not matched to a gene: 8. The CDR3 region is CASSPSQTGGLNEQFF. The CDR3 DNA is TGTGCCAGCTCACCATCTCAGACAGGGGGCCTGAATGAGCAGTTCTTC. Looking up the rest from reference TRBV18 and TRBJ2-1 gives the full variable domain: NAGVMQNPRHLVRRRGQEARLRCSPMKGHSHVYWYRQLPEEGLKFMVYLQKENIIDESGMPKERFSAEFPKEGPSILRIQQVVRGDSAAYFCASSPSQTGGLNEQFFGPGTRLTVL.

In this sample, this clonotype turned up many times. The chain links TRBV19 to TRBJ1-1; weak D call: TRBD1 (5 bases). The CDR3 covers 14 residues. Looked up from germline, CDR1 is LNHDA and CDR2 is SQIVND (reference sequence). Trimming left V 6 bases short and J 6 bases short, with 17 bases between. This CDR3 reads CASSNPQVGAEAFF. The CDR3 nucleotides are TGTGCCAGTAGCAACCCTCAAGTGGGGGCTGAAGCTTTCTTT.

In this sample, this clonotype turned up many times. The rearrangement links TRBV29-1 to TRBJ2-7, with D hard to call. The germline V and J ends were trimmed by 4 bases and 0 bases, with 7 bases remaining between them. Germline values: CDR1 SQVTM, CDR2 ANQGSEA. The CDR3 is 12 amino acids. The CDR3 coding sequence is TGCAGCGTTGTCGCGTACTCCTACGAGCAGTACTTC. Residues: CSVVAYSYEQYF.

In its sample, this clonotype was seen many times. The chain has TRBV20-1 and TRBJ2-3; D is unresolved. CDR1 is DFQATT, CDR2 SNEGSKA, per germline (reference sequence). Trimming removed 3 bases from V and 0 bases from J, with 16 bases in between. The CDR3 is made up of 16 amino acids. The CDR3 loop reads CSARARAELSTDTQYF. The CDR3, as DNA: TGCAGTGCTAGGGCCCGGGCCGAACTTAGCACAGATACGCAGTATTTT.

This clonotype has more than one count but fewer than ten. J is TRBJ2-4 and V is TRBV3-1, with TRBD1 matching 10 bases. Trimming at V came to 4 bases and at J to 5 bases, leaving 8 bases not matched to a gene. The CDR3 consists of 16 residues. From germline, CDR1 is LGHDT and CDR2 YNNKEL (reference sequence). CDR3: CASSPLIGTGENIQYF. Here the CDR3 DNA reads TGTGCCAGCAGCCCGTTAATTGGGACAGGGGAAAACATTCAGTACTTC.

This clonotype was counted many times. The rearrangement links TRBV5-1 to TRBJ1-2; D unclear. The V end lost 0 bases, the J end lost 0 bases, and 6 bases lay between the germline ends. CDR3 length: 14 amino acids. Looked up from germline, CDR1 is SGHRS and CDR2 is YFSETQ. The CDR3 nucleotides read TGCGCCAGCAGCTTGGACGCAGCTAACTATGGCTACACCTTC. Translated: CASSLDAANYGYTF.

This clonotype was detected only a few times. V and J are TRBV5-6 and TRBJ2-3; D gene ambiguous. V lost 3 bases and J 6 bases, leaving 8 bases between the germline ends. This CDR3 has 12 amino acids. Germline V gene lookup returns CDR1 SGHDT and CDR2 YYEEEE. The CDR3 reads CASSSGQDTQYF. The CDR3 DNA is TGTGCCAGCAGCTCTGGGCAGGATACGCAGTATTTT.

J is TRBJ2-7 and V is TRBV20-1; 8 bases agree with TRBD2. The germline V gene has CDR1 DFQATT and CDR2 SNEGSKA (reference sequence). Germline trimming cut 5 bases from V and 3 bases from J; bases unmatched to any gene: 3. The CDR3 spans 12 residues. DNA of the CDR3: TGCAGTGCTTTCCGGGGGGGCTACGAGCAGTACTTC. It codes for CSAFRGGYEQYF.

This clonotype turned up a few times. The chain joins TRBV5-1 to TRBJ1-1, with TRBD1 identical over 11 bases. Germline-derived CDR1 and CDR2 are SGHRS and YFSETQ. Trimming cost V 5 bases and J 2 bases; bases outside gene matches: 5. The CDR3 totals 15 residues. CDR3 sequence: CASRLGQGANTEAFF. For the CDR3, the DNA is TGCGCCAGCAGACTCGGACAGGGGGCCAACACTGAAGCTTTCTTT.

The CDR3 nucleotides read TGTGCCAGCTCACCCTATATAATAGGATCTGAGGAGACCCAGTACTTC. As protein: CASSPYIIGSEETQYF. The J gene is TRBJ2-5, the V gene TRBV18, with D unresolved. Deletions cut 3 bases from V and 5 bases from J, with 19 bases between. CDR1 KGHSH and CDR2 LQKENI come from the germline V gene. This CDR3 spans 16 amino acids.

The table lists this clonotype with a few counts. The chain combines TRBV9 with TRBJ2-3; 10 nucleotides agree with TRBD2. This CDR3 is 17 amino acids long. The ends lost 0 bases at V and 3 bases at J; junction bases unmatched: 7. Germline-derived CDR1 and CDR2 are SGDLS and YYNGEE. DNA for the CDR3: TGTGCCAGCAGCGTAGAACCCAGCGGGGGGGCGACAGATACGCAGTATTTT. This gives the protein CASSVEPSGGATDTQYF.

This rearrangement joins TRBV6-1 to TRBJ2-3; a possible D gene is TRBD1 (5 bases). CDR1 MNHNS and CDR2 SASEGT come from the germline V gene. Trimming shortened V by 6 bases and J by 2 bases, and 9 bases separated the two germline ends. The CDR3 loop spans 13 amino acids. CDR3 protein: CASRLTDTDTQYF. CDR3 nucleotides: TGTGCCAGCAGACTGACAGACACAGATACGCAGTATTTT.

CDR3 bases: TGTGCCAGCAGTTACTCCGACCCCTTCCCGGTGGGCGAGCAGTACTTC. The encoded protein is CASSYSDPFPVGEQYF. V is TRBV6-5 and J is TRBJ2-7, with D uncertain. V gave up 0 bases and J gave up 6 bases, with 18 bases separating them. Per germline, CDR1 MNHEY and CDR2 SVGAGI. This CDR3 has 16 amino acids.

The chain couples TRBV5-1 to TRBJ1-1; 7 positions match TRBD1. V was pared by 3 bases and J by 7 bases, with 3 bases of the junction left unmatched. Germline V gene sequence: CDR1 SGHRS, CDR2 YFSETQ. The CDR3 covers 12 residues. CDR3 bases: TGCGCCAGCAGCTCCCGGGACAGTGAAGCTTTCTTT. Translated: CASSSRDSEAFF. The variable domain in full, with the rest retrieved from reference TRBV5-1 and TRBJ1-1, is KAGVTQTPRYLIKTRGQQVTLSCSPISGHRSVSWYQQTPGQGLQFLFEYFSETQRNKGNFPGRFSGRQFSNSRSEMNVSTLELGDSALYLCASSSRDSEAFFGQGTRLTVV.

The rearrangement uses TRBV20-1 and TRBJ2-3, with 12 bases that match TRBD2. There are 17 residues in the CDR3. The junction had 6 bases not matched to a gene; V was cut back by 2 bases and J by 0 bases. Per the germline V gene, CDR1 is DFQATT and CDR2 is SNEGSKA (reference sequence). The DNA of the CDR3 is TGCAGTGCTAGAACTAGCGGGGGGCGTCCTAGCACAGATACGCAGTATTTT. It is translated as CSARTSGGRPSTDTQYF.

This clonotype has only a few counts. The chain uses TRBV5-8 and TRBJ2-7; D is ambiguous. V was clipped by 0 bases and J by 6 bases, with 4 bases between them. CDR3 length: 11 amino acids. Germline V gene lookup returns CDR1 SGHTS and CDR2 YDEGEE. This CDR3 reads CASSLAPEQYF. DNA for the CDR3: TGTGCCAGCAGCTTGGCCCCCGAGCAGTACTTC.

The chain couples TRBV18 to TRBJ1-2; D is unresolved. The CDR3 length is 15 residues. V was cut by 0 bases and J by 6 bases, with 14 bases left in between. Germline assignment: CDR1 KGHSH and CDR2 LQKENI. DNA of the CDR3: TGTGCCAGCTCACCACCGCCGCAGTTTCCTAATGGCTACACCTTC. Translated: CASSPPPQFPNGYTF.

This clonotype appeared a few times. The chain carries TRBV6-7 and TRBJ2-7; TRBD2 agrees at 7 bases. TRBV6-7 is an ORF, with its function uncertain. The trim removed 8 bases at V and 5 bases at J, leaving 9 bases unmatched. The CDR3 covers 13 residues. The CDR3 DNA reads as TGTGCCAGCTCGGCTAGCGGAATTAACGAGCAGTACTTC. It codes for CASSASGINEQYF.

This chain links TRBV5-1 with TRBJ2-2; perhaps TRBD2 as D (5 bases). V lost 1 base, J lost 4 bases, and 8 bases lay in between. This CDR3 has 14 residues. From germline, CDR1 is SGHRS and CDR2 YFSETQ. The DNA of the CDR3 is TGCGCCAGCAGCTTGAACGGGGTCACCGGGGAGCTGTTTTTT. Protein: CASSLNGVTGELFF.

The chain uses TRBV12-3 or TRBV12-4 and TRBJ2-1, with 7 bases that match TRBD1. The CDR3 runs to 17 residues. J was trimmed by 2 bases and V by 4 bases; bases with no gene match: 11. This CDR3 reads CASSSISPGQTYNEQFF. CDR3 sequence (DNA): TGTGCCAGCAGTTCGATCTCTCCGGGACAGACCTACAATGAGCAGTTCTTC.

This clonotype was seen only a few times. The chain carries TRBV7-7 and TRBJ2-1; TRBD2 matches at 12 bases. J gave up 8 bases and V 5 bases, and 7 bases lay outside the gene matches. The CDR3 is 15 amino acids. The germline gives CDR1 SSHAT, CDR2 FNYEAQ (reference sequence). The CDR3 sequence is CASSATSGGIDEQFF. The CDR3 nucleotides are TGTGCCAGCAGCGCGACTAGCGGGGGAATCGATGAGCAGTTCTTC.